This is a list of T cell receptor beta chains from one sample in a study of early stage breast cancer tumors. Assay: immunoSEQ multiplex PCR; the TCRdb copy retains only in-frame clones and omits some. In the table there are tens of thousands of clones, roughly 80% of which are singletons. The specimen was breast tumor tissue. Receptor source: a person in their twenties or thirties with breast cancer. Both conserved end residues are part of each CDR3. Each record gives: J gene, V gene, clone size, CDR3 length, D gene, CDR3 DNA, CDR3 protein. D genes are given only for firm matches. The listing skips clone size in some rows; elsewhere it reads once, few, many or a size class.

J gene: TRBJ2-1; V gene: TRBV19; clone size: NA; CDR3 length: 14; D gene: TRBD2; CDR3 DNA: TGTGCCAGTAGGGTGGCTAGCGGGACGTATGAGCAGTTCTTC; CDR3 protein: CASRVASGTYEQFF
J gene: TRBJ2-3; V gene: TRBV5-6; clone size: NA; CDR3 length: 15; D gene: NA; CDR3 DNA: TGTGCCAGCAGCCGCGGGGACTTCCGGTCGGATACGCAGTATTTT; CDR3 protein: CASSRGDFRSDTQYF
J gene: TRBJ1-1; V gene: TRBV27; clone size: few; CDR3 length: 13; D gene: NA; CDR3 DNA: TGTGCCAGCAGTCCCTTGGAGAGAACTGAAGCTTTCTTT; CDR3 protein: CASSPLERTEAFF
J gene: TRBJ1-6; V gene: TRBV7-2; clone size: NA; CDR3 length: 14; D gene: NA; CDR3 DNA: TGTGCCAGCAACCGGGTTTCCGAGGGTTCACCCCTCCACTTT; CDR3 protein: CASNRVSEGSPLHF
J gene: TRBJ2-2; V gene: TRBV21-1; clone size: NA; CDR3 length: 19; D gene: NA; CDR3 DNA: TGTGCCAGCAGCAACGCAGGCAGGGGGTGTCAAAATGAGGCCGGGGAGCTGTTTTTT; CDR3 protein: CASSNAGRGCQNEAGELFF
J gene: TRBJ1-2; V gene: TRBV6-6; clone size: few; CDR3 length: 14; D gene: NA; CDR3 DNA: TGTGCCAGCACCCCCGAGGGTTCCAACTATGGCTACACCTTC; CDR3 protein: CASTPEGSNYGYTF
J gene: TRBJ2-7; V gene: TRBV30; clone size: NA; CDR3 length: 13; D gene: NA; CDR3 DNA: TGTGCCTGGAGTGTATACAGGGTCTACGAGCAGTACTTC; CDR3 protein: CAWSVYRVYEQYF
J gene: TRBJ2-3; V gene: TRBV10-3; clone size: few; CDR3 length: 16; D gene: TRBD1; CDR3 DNA: TGTGCCATCAGTGAAGGGACAGGCGACCGCGGGGATACGCAGTATTTT; CDR3 protein: CAISEGTGDRGDTQYF
J gene: TRBJ2-3; V gene: TRBV30; clone size: once; CDR3 length: 15; D gene: TRBD2; CDR3 DNA: TGTGCCTGGGGGGGGACTAGCGCTATTGCAGATACGCAGTATTTT; CDR3 protein: CAWGGTSAIADTQYF
J gene: TRBJ2-7; V gene: TRBV6-1; clone size: NA; CDR3 length: 11; D gene: NA; CDR3 DNA: TGTGCCAGCGGCCGCGCCTACGAGCAGTACTTC; CDR3 protein: CASGRAYEQYF
J gene: TRBJ2-7; V gene: TRBV21-1; clone size: few; CDR3 length: 15; D gene: NA; CDR3 DNA: TGTGCCAGCAGCACTCTTAGCGGGAGGGCCAACGAGCAGTACTTC; CDR3 protein: CASSTLSGRANEQYF
J gene: TRBJ1-1; V gene: TRBV5-4; clone size: once; CDR3 length: 13; D gene: NA; CDR3 DNA: TGTGCCAGCAGCTTGGCACAGTACACTGAAGCTTTCTTT; CDR3 protein: CASSLAQYTEAFF
J gene: TRBJ2-1; V gene: TRBV18; clone size: NA; CDR3 length: 15; D gene: NA; CDR3 DNA: TGTGCCAGCTCACAGTATGATTCCTCCTACAATGAGCAGTTCTTC; CDR3 protein: CASSQYDSSYNEQFF
J gene: TRBJ2-7; V gene: TRBV9; clone size: NA; CDR3 length: 12; D gene: NA; CDR3 DNA: TGTGCCAGCAGCGTAGCTGCCGGCGAGCAGTACTTC; CDR3 protein: CASSVAAGEQYF
J gene: TRBJ2-3; V gene: TRBV2; clone size: NA; CDR3 length: 12; D gene: NA; CDR3 DNA: TGTGCCGGTAGAGGGGGCACAGATACGCAGTATTTT; CDR3 protein: CAGRGGTDTQYF
J gene: TRBJ2-7; V gene: TRBV18; clone size: NA; CDR3 length: 16; D gene: NA; CDR3 DNA: TGTGCCAGCTCACCCGGACTGCTCATGAGCTCCTACGAGCAGTACTTC; CDR3 protein: CASSPGLLMSSYEQYF
J gene: TRBJ1-1; V gene: TRBV19; clone size: NA; CDR3 length: 15; D gene: NA; CDR3 DNA: TGTGCCAGTAGGCTCTCGAGGACAAGGAACACTGAAGCTTTCTTT; CDR3 protein: CASRLSRTRNTEAFF
J gene: TRBJ2-6; V gene: TRBV5-1; clone size: once; CDR3 length: 15; D gene: NA; CDR3 DNA: TGCGCCAGCAGCTTGGACCTATCTGGGGCCAACGTCCTGACTTTC; CDR3 protein: CASSLDLSGANVLTF
J gene: TRBJ2-2; V gene: TRBV5-5; clone size: medium-sized; CDR3 length: 15; D gene: NA; CDR3 DNA: TGTGCCAGCAGCTTGCCAAGGGCAGGCGCCGGGGAGCTGTTTTTT; CDR3 protein: CASSLPRAGAGELFF
J gene: TRBJ1-1; V gene: TRBV6-6; clone size: NA; CDR3 length: 16; D gene: TRBD1; CDR3 DNA: TGTGCCAGCAGTTATAGCATTGGACAGGGGAACACTGAAGCTTTCTTT; CDR3 protein: CASSYSIGQGNTEAFF
J gene: TRBJ1-2; V gene: TRBV11-2; clone size: medium-sized; CDR3 length: 17; D gene: TRBD1; CDR3 DNA: TGTGCCAGCAGCCCCACCGGGACAGGGTTAGATATAAATGGCTACACCTTC; CDR3 protein: CASSPTGTGLDINGYTF
J gene: TRBJ1-5; V gene: TRBV30; clone size: NA; CDR3 length: 14; D gene: NA; CDR3 DNA: TGTGCCTGGAGTGTAGGAGGGGAGGGGCAGCCCCAGCATTTT; CDR3 protein: CAWSVGGEGQPQHF
J gene: TRBJ2-7; V gene: TRBV9; clone size: NA; CDR3 length: 15; D gene: NA; CDR3 DNA: TGTGCCAGCAGCGTAGACAGGGCCCTCGTCTACGAGCAGTACTTC; CDR3 protein: CASSVDRALVYEQYF
J gene: TRBJ1-1; V gene: TRBV5-5; clone size: few; CDR3 length: 13; D gene: NA; CDR3 DNA: TGTGCCAGCAGTTTGAGGCCGAACACTGAAGCTTTCTTT; CDR3 protein: CASSLRPNTEAFF
J gene: TRBJ1-1; V gene: TRBV18; clone size: few; CDR3 length: 14; D gene: TRBD1; CDR3 DNA: TGTGCCAGCTCACAGGGGACAGGGAACACTGAAGCTTTCTTT; CDR3 protein: CASSQGTGNTEAFF
J gene: TRBJ1-2; V gene: TRBV29-1; clone size: NA; CDR3 length: 14; D gene: NA; CDR3 DNA: TGCAGCGTTGCATCGGGGGCGGTGGACTATGGCTACACCTTC; CDR3 protein: CSVASGAVDYGYTF
J gene: TRBJ2-1; V gene: TRBV11-2; clone size: once; CDR3 length: 16; D gene: TRBD2; CDR3 DNA: TGTGCCAGCAGTTTCGGGACTAGCGTCTTAGGCAATGAGCAGTTCTTC; CDR3 protein: CASSFGTSVLGNEQFF
J gene: TRBJ2-5; V gene: TRBV7-2; clone size: NA; CDR3 length: 16; D gene: TRBD2; CDR3 DNA: TGTGCCAGCAGTGGACTAGCGGGAGGGAACGGAGAGACCCAGTACTTC; CDR3 protein: CASSGLAGGNGETQYF
J gene: TRBJ2-2; V gene: TRBV10-3; clone size: once; CDR3 length: 14; D gene: NA; CDR3 DNA: TGTGCCATCAGTGAATCTGAGAACACCGGGGAGCTGTTTTTT; CDR3 protein: CAISESENTGELFF
J gene: TRBJ2-7; V gene: TRBV7-9; clone size: NA; CDR3 length: 14; D gene: TRBD1; CDR3 DNA: TGTGCCAGCCGACGGACAGGGGGAGAAGGCGAGCAGTACTTC; CDR3 protein: CASRRTGGEGEQYF
J gene: TRBJ2-2; V gene: TRBV15; clone size: NA; CDR3 length: 18; D gene: TRBD1; CDR3 DNA: TGTGCCACCAGCAGACCACCCCGGGACAGGGGAAACACCGGGGAGCTGTTTTTT; CDR3 protein: CATSRPPRDRGNTGELFF
J gene: TRBJ2-7; V gene: TRBV4-1; clone size: NA; CDR3 length: 14; D gene: NA; CDR3 DNA: TGCGCCAGCAGCCCCCGGGACACCGTGAGGGAGCAGTACTTC; CDR3 protein: CASSPRDTVREQYF
J gene: TRBJ1-1; V gene: TRBV10-3; clone size: NA; CDR3 length: 15; D gene: NA; CDR3 DNA: TGTGCCATCAGTGGGTTGGACAGCCCAGACACTGAAGCTTTCTTT; CDR3 protein: CAISGLDSPDTEAFF
J gene: TRBJ1-1; V gene: TRBV6-1; clone size: NA; CDR3 length: 15; D gene: TRBD1; CDR3 DNA: TGTGCCAGCAGGCGGGGACAGGCGGGGGACACTGAAGCTTTCTTT; CDR3 protein: CASRRGQAGDTEAFF
J gene: TRBJ2-1; V gene: TRBV11-2; clone size: NA; CDR3 length: 19; D gene: TRBD2; CDR3 DNA: TGTGCCAGCAGCCTTATAGCGGGAGGAAAGATGCAGCCCTACAATGAGCAGTTCTTC; CDR3 protein: CASSLIAGGKMQPYNEQFF
J gene: TRBJ1-1; V gene: TRBV27; clone size: NA; CDR3 length: 17; D gene: TRBD1; CDR3 DNA: TGTGCCAGCAGTCCCCCCAGGGGGCGGCGGAGGAACACTGAAGCTTTCTTT; CDR3 protein: CASSPPRGRRRNTEAFF
J gene: TRBJ1-3; V gene: TRBV7-2; clone size: once; CDR3 length: 16; D gene: NA; CDR3 DNA: TGTGCCAGCAGCTTAGTATTTCAGGGCTCTGGAAACACCATATATTTT; CDR3 protein: CASSLVFQGSGNTIYF
J gene: TRBJ1-4; V gene: TRBV19; clone size: few; CDR3 length: 14; D gene: NA; CDR3 DNA: TGTGCCAGTAGTATGGGTCAGGGAGACGAAAAACTGTTTTTT; CDR3 protein: CASSMGQGDEKLFF
J gene: TRBJ2-3; V gene: TRBV30; clone size: NA; CDR3 length: 18; D gene: TRBD2; CDR3 DNA: TGTGCCTGGAGTGTGACCCGTCTAGCGGGCCCGGGCACAGATACGCAGTATTTT; CDR3 protein: CAWSVTRLAGPGTDTQYF
J gene: TRBJ1-2; V gene: TRBV19; clone size: NA; CDR3 length: 10; D gene: NA; CDR3 DNA: TGTGCCCGCGATCGGGGGGGCTACACCTTC; CDR3 protein: CARDRGGYTF
J gene: TRBJ1-5; V gene: TRBV21-1; clone size: NA; CDR3 length: 15; D gene: NA; CDR3 DNA: TGTGCCAGCAGCAATTTCGACAGGGCCCTCTGGCCCCAGCATTTT; CDR3 protein: CASSNFDRALWPQHF
J gene: TRBJ2-7; V gene: TRBV7-2; clone size: once; CDR3 length: 16; D gene: TRBD2; CDR3 DNA: TGTGCCAGCAGCTTAGATAGGGCAGCGGGAGGATACGAGCAGTACTTC; CDR3 protein: CASSLDRAAGGYEQYF
J gene: TRBJ2-2; V gene: TRBV6-1; clone size: NA; CDR3 length: 14; D gene: NA; CDR3 DNA: TGTGCCAGCGGGCCGGGACCTCACACCGGGGAGCTGTTTTTT; CDR3 protein: CASGPGPHTGELFF
J gene: TRBJ2-1; V gene: TRBV15; clone size: NA; CDR3 length: 13; D gene: NA; CDR3 DNA: TGTGCCACCAGCAGATGGCCCTACAATGAGCAGTTCTTC; CDR3 protein: CATSRWPYNEQFF
J gene: TRBJ2-5; V gene: TRBV11-2; clone size: medium-sized; CDR3 length: 15; D gene: TRBD2; CDR3 DNA: TGTGCCAGCAGCTTTTCGGGAGGGATTTTGGAGACCCAGTACTTC; CDR3 protein: CASSFSGGILETQYF
J gene: TRBJ2-2; V gene: TRBV7-6; clone size: NA; CDR3 length: 16; D gene: TRBD2; CDR3 DNA: TGTGCCAGCAGCTTAGCGGGCCTAGCGGGAACCGGGGAGCTGTTTTTT; CDR3 protein: CASSLAGLAGTGELFF
J gene: TRBJ1-4; V gene: TRBV7-9; clone size: few; CDR3 length: 14; D gene: NA; CDR3 DNA: TGTGCCAGCAGCTTAGCGAGCAGTAATGAAAAACTGTTTTTT; CDR3 protein: CASSLASSNEKLFF
J gene: TRBJ1-1; V gene: TRBV5-8; clone size: NA; CDR3 length: 13; D gene: NA; CDR3 DNA: TGTGCCAGCAGCTTGATGGGTAGGGCTGAAGCTTTCTTT; CDR3 protein: CASSLMGRAEAFF
J gene: TRBJ2-2; V gene: TRBV27; clone size: NA; CDR3 length: 19; D gene: NA; CDR3 DNA: TGTGCCAGCAGTTTATGGGCCCTTAGTGGGGCCCTGCAACCCGGGGAGCTGTTTTTT; CDR3 protein: CASSLWALSGALQPGELFF
J gene: TRBJ2-2; V gene: TRBV5-6; clone size: NA; CDR3 length: 13; D gene: NA; CDR3 DNA: TGTGCCAGCAGCCCCTGGAACACCGGGGAGCTGTTTTTT; CDR3 protein: CASSPWNTGELFF
J gene: TRBJ2-2; V gene: TRBV19; clone size: NA; CDR3 length: 13; D gene: NA; CDR3 DNA: TGTGCCAGTAGACCCCAGGGCACCGGGGAGCTGTTTTTT; CDR3 protein: CASRPQGTGELFF